This entry lists 27 T cell receptor beta chains sequenced from one sample in a study of cytomegalovirus exposure and HLA in healthy donors. PCR primers comprised 60 Vbeta and 13 Jbeta primers. Assay: immunoSEQ multiplex PCR; the TCRdb copy retains only in-frame clones and omits some. This sample yields some 170,000 clones, of which approximately 80% are seen a single time; approximately 1.6% belongs to the top ten. Material for sequencing was PBMCs. The receptors stem from a woman in her 30s in good health and CMV-seronegative.

This clone was counted once. The V and J genes are TRBV4-2 and TRBJ1-4, with a possible D match to TRBD1 (5 bases). Germline V gene data show CDR1 as LGHNA and CDR2 as YNFKEQ. Trimming cost V 0 bases and J 8 bases, with 13 bases left between them. The CDR3 spans 15 residues. CDR3 nucleotides: TGTGCCAGCAGCCAAGAAGGGACTGTTGGGGAAAAACTGTTTTTT. Translated: CASSQEGTVGEKLFF.

This clone was detected a few times. The chain combines TRBV10-1 with TRBJ2-1; TRBD1 matches 10 bases. The length of the CDR3 is 15 residues. Germline V gives CDR1 WNHNN, CDR2 SYGVQD (reference sequence). V shed 3 bases, J shed 5 bases, and the junction held 4 bases outside the gene matches. CDR3: CASSDVGQGDNEQFF. The CDR3 region has the DNA TGCGCCAGCAGTGATGTAGGACAGGGGGACAATGAGCAGTTCTTC.

The V gene is TRBV28, the J gene TRBJ1-5, with 8 bases fitting TRBD1. V shed 5 bases, J shed 0 bases, and the junction held 9 bases outside the gene matches. This CDR3 has 17 residues. Germline lookup yields CDR1 MDHEN and CDR2 SYDVKM. CDR3 in amino acids: CASSPGTGVYSNQPQHF. For the CDR3, the DNA is TGTGCCAGCAGTCCCGGGACAGGCGTTTATAGCAATCAGCCCCAGCATTTT. The complete variable domain, with remaining parts taken from reference TRBV28 and TRBJ1-5, reads DVKVTQSSRYLVKRTGEKVFLECVQDMDHENMFWYRQDPGLGLRLIYFSYDVKMKEKGDIPEGYSVSREKKERFSLILESASTNQTSMYLCASSPGTGVYSNQPQHFGDGTRLSIL.

This chain uses TRBV6-6 with TRBJ2-2, with 8 bases fitting TRBD2. Per germline, CDR1 MNHNY and CDR2 SVGAGI (reference sequence). The length of the CDR3 is 15 residues. The J segment lost 3 bases and the V segment lost 5 bases, leaving 5 bases of the junction unmatched. CDR3 amino acids: CASSHTGGDTGELFF. In DNA, the CDR3 is TGTGCCAGCAGTCACACGGGGGGGGACACCGGGGAGCTGTTTTTT.

In its sample, this clone was seen a few times. This chain links TRBV28 with TRBJ2-6; 7 bases line up with TRBD1. The ends lost 4 bases at V and 5 bases at J; junction bases unmatched: 11. The germline CDR1 and CDR2 sequences are MDHEN and SYDVKM. There are 17 residues in the CDR3. CDR3 in amino acids: CASSSPVRQGWANVLTF. In DNA form, the CDR3 reads TGTGCCAGCAGTTCCCCCGTCCGACAGGGCTGGGCCAACGTCCTGACTTTC.

This chain uses TRBV6-1 with TRBJ2-7, with 9 bases identical to TRBD1. V lost 6 bases, J lost 7 bases, and 13 bases stayed unmatched. CDR3 length: 15 residues. CDR1 and CDR2 from the germline V gene are MNHNS and SASEGT. CDR3 nucleotide sequence: TGTGCCAGCAGGGAACCGACGGGACAGGGACGGGAGCAGTACTTC. Translation gives CASREPTGQGREQYF.

This sequence joins TRBV27 and TRBJ2-5, with TRBD1 as a possible D gene (5 bases). The germline CDR1 and CDR2 sequences are MNHEY and SMNVEV (reference sequence). V was shortened by 4 bases and J by 0 bases, with 6 bases between the two germline ends. The CDR3 runs to 13 residues. The CDR3 region has the DNA TGTGCCAGCAGTTCGGACAACCAAGAGACCCAGTACTTC. Translation gives CASSSDNQETQYF.

The rearrangement joins TRBV5-1 to TRBJ2-5, with 8 positions matching TRBD2. The CDR3 runs 15 residues. Germline CDR1 is SGHRS and CDR2 is YFSETQ. J was trimmed by 3 bases and V by 1 base; bases with no gene match: 5. This chain's CDR3 is CASSLQPGGEETQYF. CDR3 coding DNA: TGCGCCAGCAGCTTGCAGCCGGGAGGGGAAGAGACCCAGTACTTC.

Concerning this clone: Other DNA sequences in this sample translate to the same CDR3. The J gene is TRBJ1-6, the V gene TRBV5-6; 9 bases agree with TRBD1. Per the germline V gene, CDR1 is SGHDT and CDR2 is YYEEEE. V trimming: 3 bases; J trimming: 13 bases; junction bases outside the gene matches: 14. The CDR3 is 16 residues long. CDR3 in amino acids: CASSSEGQGGRRPLHF. Written as DNA, the CDR3 is TGTGCCAGCAGCTCCGAGGGACAGGGAGGCCGACGTCCCCTCCACTTT. The entire variable domain, with the rest obtained from reference TRBV5-6 and TRBJ1-6, is as follows: DAGVTQSPTHLIKTRGQQVTLRCSPKSGHDTVSWYQQALGQGPQFIFQYYEEEERQRGNFPDRFSGHQFPNYSSELNVNALLLGDSALYLCASSSEGQGGRRPLHFGNGTRLTVT.

The chain is built from TRBV6-4 and TRBJ2-7; 13 bases fit TRBD2. The V gene end was trimmed by 6 bases and the J gene end by 4 bases; junction bases not matched to a gene: 3. CDR1 and CDR2 (germline): MRHNA, SNTAGT. The CDR3 is made up of 14 amino acids. In DNA, the CDR3 is TGTGCCAGCAGAGGACTAGCGGGGGAATACGAGCAGTACTTC. Translation: CASRGLAGEYEQYF.

This clone was counted only a few times. This chain links TRBV7-3 with TRBJ2-1; D is ambiguous. The V end was cut by 1 base, the J end by 5 bases, with 15 bases between. This CDR3 comprises 16 residues. Germline V gene lookup returns CDR1 SGHTA and CDR2 FQGTGA. The CDR3 DNA sequence: TGTGCCAGCAGCTTAAACCCTCGCCAGGTGCACAATGAGCAGTTCTTC. It translates to CASSLNPRQVHNEQFF.

The chain recombines TRBV27 with TRBJ2-7; perhaps TRBD2 as D (6 bases). CDR1 is MNHEY, CDR2 SMNVEV, per germline (reference sequence). V was pared by 6 bases and J by 4 bases, with 22 bases between. The CDR3 length is 16 residues. As DNA, the CDR3 is TGTGCCAGCAGCCTTAGTGGAGGGGCCATATCTTACGAGCAGTACTTC. Translation: CASSLSGGAISYEQYF.

This chain links TRBV27 with TRBJ1-5, with 8 bases matching TRBD1. The V gene end was trimmed by 5 bases and the J gene end by 6 bases; junction bases not matched to a gene: 9. Germline lookup yields CDR1 MNHEY and CDR2 SMNVEV (reference sequence). CDR3 length equals 15 residues. Here the CDR3 DNA reads TGTGCCAGCAGTACGACAGGGGAAATCGGTCAGCCCCAGCATTTT. This encodes CASSTTGEIGQPQHF.

This clone turned up a few times. The CDR3 region is CASSYDRTYTYEQYF. The CDR3 DNA reads as TGTGCCAGCAGCTATGACAGGACATACACCTACGAGCAGTACTTC. The chain has TRBV7-9 and TRBJ2-7, with a weak D call TRBD1 (6 bases). Germline V lookup: CDR1 SEHNR, CDR2 FQNEAQ (reference sequence). This CDR3 has 15 residues. V was clipped by 4 bases and J by 2 bases, with 15 bases between them.

Points on this clone: The junction differs from germline at one of its ends, possibly a read error. The chain carries TRBV14 and TRBJ1-2; 12 positions agree with TRBD1. Germline assignment: CDR1 SGHDN and CDR2 FVKESK. CDR3 length equals 14 residues. The CDR3 spells CASSLGYGTGGTDF. The CDR3 region has the DNA TGTGCCAGCAGCCTCGGGTACGGGACAGGGGGCACGGACTTC.

The J gene is TRBJ2-7, the V gene TRBV7-2, with 10 nucleotides matching TRBD1. CDR1 and CDR2 from the germline V gene are SGHTA and FQGNSA. The junction had 9 bases not matched to a gene; V was cut back by 4 bases and J by 6 bases. The CDR3 length is 15 residues. CDR3 region: CASSSAGTGAFEQYF. The CDR3 DNA sequence: TGTGCCAGCAGCTCGGCCGGGACAGGGGCCTTCGAGCAGTACTTC. Supplemented by reference TRBV7-2 and TRBJ2-7, the full variable domain reads GAGVSQSPSNKVTEKGKDVELRCDPISGHTALYWYRQSLGQGLEFLIYFQGNSAPDKSGLPSDRFSAERTGGSVSTLTIQRTQQEDSAVYLCASSSAGTGAFEQYFGPGTRLTVT.

The gene calls are TRBV9 and TRBJ1-1; tentative D call: TRBD1 (5 bases). The V and J ends lost 0 bases and 0 bases respectively, with 18 bases between them. Germline V gene data show CDR1 as SGDLS and CDR2 as YYNGEE. This CDR3 region has 18 residues. The DNA of the CDR3 is TGTGCCAGCAGCGTAGAAGGCAGGGTGTGGACCCTGAACACTGAAGCTTTCTTT. This translates into CASSVEGRVWTLNTEAFF.

This clone occurred a few times. V and J are TRBV18 and TRBJ2-3; 10 bases fit TRBD2. The CDR3 extends over 16 amino acids. Germline CDR1 and CDR2: KGHSH and LQKENI. V trimming: 1 base; J trimming: 6 bases; junction bases outside the gene matches: 7. DNA for the CDR3: TGTGCCAGCTCACCACGCGGGGCTAGCGGGAGCGATACGCAGTATTTT. Translating it yields CASSPRGASGSDTQYF.

The CDR3 region has the DNA TGTGCCAGCACCCGAACTGGGCAGGGGCCCTACGAGCAGTACTTC. This sequence encodes CASTRTGQGPYEQYF. This rearrangement joins TRBV6-1 to TRBJ2-7; maybe TRBD1 (6 bases). Germline lookup yields CDR1 MNHNS and CDR2 SASEGT. The CDR3 has 15 amino acids. V lost 7 bases, J lost 2 bases, and 18 bases lay in between.

The chain is built from TRBV29-1 and TRBJ2-7, with 10 bases identical to TRBD1. The J segment lost 1 base and the V segment lost 6 bases, leaving 3 bases of the junction unmatched. The CDR3 runs to 13 residues. Germline V gene sequence: CDR1 SQVTM, CDR2 ANQGSEA. CDR3 bases: TGCAGCGTGCGGACAGGGGGATCCTACGAGCAGTACTTC. This sequence encodes CSVRTGGSYEQYF.

This clone has more than one count but fewer than ten. The chain has TRBV30 and TRBJ1-5, with a possible D match to TRBD1 (5 bases). The germline V gene has CDR1 GTSNPN and CDR2 SVGIG (reference sequence). Trimming removed 5 bases from V and 1 base from J, with 12 bases in between. The CDR3 contains 14 residues. The CDR3 spells CAWQGTSSNQPQHF. The CDR3 DNA sequence: TGTGCCTGGCAGGGAACTTCCAGCAATCAGCCCCAGCATTTT. The whole variable domain, remainder taken from reference TRBV30 and TRBJ1-5, is SQTIHQWPATLVQPVGSPLSLECTVEGTSNPNLYWYRQAAGRGLQLLFYSVGIGQISSEVPQNLSASRPQDRQFILSSKKLLLSDSGFYLCAWQGTSSNQPQHFGDGTRLSIL.

This chain uses TRBV7-9 with TRBJ2-1; TRBD2 aligns across 9 bases. Losses at the gene ends were 5 bases for V and 10 bases for J; bases not matched to a gene: 18. The CDR3 runs to 17 residues. Germline assignment: CDR1 SEHNR and CDR2 FQNEAQ (reference sequence). The CDR3 loop reads CASSKKLSGSISREQFF. The CDR3 region has the DNA TGTGCCAGCAGCAAGAAGCTTAGCGGGAGTATCTCGCGGGAGCAGTTCTTC.

The chain joins TRBV11-2 to TRBJ2-3; possibly TRBD1 for D (6 bases). The CDR3 totals 15 residues. Deletions cut 1 base from V and 2 bases from J, with 10 bases between. The germline gives CDR1 SGHAT, CDR2 FQNNGV. CDR3 nucleotide sequence: TGTGCCAGCAGCTTAGTTGAGGGGGACACAGATACGCAGTATTTT. Translating gives CASSLVEGDTDTQYF.

This clone was counted between two and nine times. This CDR3 reads CASTTVTGDNYGYTF. DNA of the CDR3: TGTGCCAGCACCACCGTGACAGGGGACAACTATGGCTACACCTTC. The V gene is TRBV7-2, the J gene TRBJ1-2; 8 bases are a match to TRBD1. V dropped 7 bases and J dropped 2; count of bases not matched to a gene: 9. Germline V gives CDR1 SGHTA, CDR2 FQGNSA. The CDR3 is made up of 15 amino acids. Based on the CDR3 plus reference TRBV7-2 and TRBJ1-2, the full variable domain is GAGVSQSPSNKVTEKGKDVELRCDPISGHTALYWYRQSLGQGLEFLIYFQGNSAPDKSGLPSDRFSAERTGGSVSTLTIQRTQQEDSAVYLCASTTVTGDNYGYTFGSGTRLTVV.

The CDR3 sequence is CATSNRAGANVLTF. CDR3 bases: TGTGCCACCAGCAACAGGGCTGGGGCCAACGTCCTGACTTTC. The rearrangement joins TRBV15 to TRBJ2-6; D might be TRBD1 (6 bases). Germline V lookup: CDR1 LNHNV, CDR2 YYDKDF (reference sequence). The V gene lost 4 bases and the J gene lost 2 bases, with 6 bases spanning the gap. This CDR3 has 14 residues.

Turning to this clone: Relative to the germline gene, one junction end is altered; a read error may explain this. This chain connects TRBV30 to TRBJ1-2; perhaps TRBD1 as D (6 bases). CDR3 length: 12 amino acids. The V gene's germline CDR1 is GTSNPN and CDR2 SVGIG (reference sequence). CDR3 protein: CAWSGNLGGYPF. The CDR3 DNA is TGTGCCTGGAGTGGGAACCTTGGGGGCTACCCCTTC.

This sequence joins TRBV5-1 and TRBJ2-2; TRBD1 aligns across 9 bases. Germline V CDR1 and CDR2: SGHRS, YFSETQ. The CDR3 length is 16 residues. The J segment lost 7 bases and the V segment lost 3 bases, leaving 10 bases of the junction unmatched. CDR3 region: CASSYTPGQGFGELFF. CDR3 in DNA: TGCGCCAGCAGCTATACACCGGGACAGGGTTTCGGGGAGCTGTTTTTT.